This T cell receptor beta chain stems from a study of blood T cell repertoires in COVID-19 (dated by TCRdb to between 2020 and 2021). In terms of the full investigation: The collaborator samples originated in the United States, Italy and Spain and spanned the acute and convalescent phases of COVID-19. The dataset comprised deeply sampled blood TCRbeta repertoires from subjects exposed to, actively infected with, or recovered from COVID-19. The repertoires were released in a freely available public database intended as a resource for research on the immune response to SARS-CoV-2. The samples were drawn from the first 160 participants of the ongoing ImmuneRACE study and from 950 to 1,500 subjects provided by 6 global collaborators. Where available, HLA class I and class II types were taken from metadata supplied by the sample provider and were not determined by assay-based typing. The material from the prospective study consisted of cDNA or gDNA derived from T cells, B-cell-depleted T cells, or PBMCs. Sample metadata almost always included a de-identified subject ID, COVID-19 status, age in years and sex.

Whole blood was collected in K2EDTA tubes by collaborating institutions according to the institutions' own protocols. For TCRbeta analysis, collaborator samples were shipped as frozen whole blood, as isolated PBMCs, or as DNA extracted from either sample type. With regard to this clone: There is no known antigen for this receptor. The sample holds no much larger clone one base away, and base qualities are not on file.

TCRbeta CDR3 regions were amplified from genomic DNA by means of the immunoSEQ Assay, a bias-controlled multiplex PCR. As for how the authors treated the data: Nucleated cell counts per sample were estimated from amplification of reference gene primers within the assay. To quantify the absolute abundance of each unique TCRbeta CDR3 rearrangement, sequence reads were collapsed and filtered. For each sample, productive Simpson clonality was calculated as the square root of Simpson's diversity index over productive rearrangements. In its TCRdb copy, this immuneACCESS table keeps in-frame sequences only and misses some clones. Where compared with another copy, unresolved V genes explain less than half of these, and the others have no known cause. V, J and clone size derive from that table, while D and trimming were established from the DNA sequence. Counted in this sample were about 47,000 clones; around nine tenths of them appeared once. Clones ranked in the top ten supply around 10% of the sample.

Study-wide findings and limitations: The quantity of clinical and demographic metadata differed by source and by participant and was supplied without curation.

Sequencing was performed on peripheral blood. The clonotype originates from an elderly man with active or convalescent COVID-19.

The CDR3 corresponds to CASSLTGTGGNEQFF. The nucleotide sequence reads TGTGCCAGCAGCCTTACCGGGACAGGGGGCAATGAGCAGTTCTTC. The chain was built from TRBV7-8 and TRBJ2-1; TRBD1 fits 11 bases in the junction. Spanning cysteine to phenylalanine, the CDR3 consists of 15 amino acids. Just the 45-base CDR3 DNA is kept, in frame starting at base 1. The germline V and J ends show losses of 5 bases and 6 bases respectively, and no gene match explains 6 bases of the junction. The germline V gene yields SGHVS for CDR1 and FQNEAQ for CDR2.